This record concerns one T cell receptor beta chain sequence. Its antigen is not yet known. No much larger clone is present one base from it, and per-base qualities are unavailable. This sample was taken from a study of cytomegalovirus exposure and HLA in healthy donors listed by TCRdb under 2017. Regarding the research as a whole: An earlier analysis of some 600 of the donors reported approximately 260 Gb of sequence data and 117 million unique TCR beta sequences obtained from 180 million or so T cells. Class I and class II HLA loci were covered by the typing at four-digit resolution. On average, about 200,000 unique TCR beta nucleotide sequences were sequenced per donor among a few hundred genotyped donors of the cohort, with roughly a sixth of those sequences being non-productive. Roughly 5 DR-DQ haplotypes were handled as single units for association and clustering, since linkage in the cohort was strong. All discovery cohort repertoires had been generated on a single sequencing platform. The number of donors typed differed by locus, with roughly 629-640 for A, B, C, DRB1 and DQB1, more than 500 for DQA1, 600 to 610 for DPA1, and around 460 for DPB1. To decide whether each TCR beta V gene segment behaved as functional or pseudogenic, an earlier analysis of some 600 of the donors relied on high-throughput TCR beta sequencing. A later genetic analysis used genome-wide SNP genotypes for about 55% of the 666 donors, treating that subset as a discovery cohort. The study combined high-throughput TCR immunosequencing, statistical association of individual TCRs with disease status, and machine learning to predict cytomegalovirus infection status. The study used immunosequencing to profile the T cell repertoires of more than 650 subjects and linked those repertoires to cytomegalovirus serostatus. Along with the approximately 670-subject first cohort, a separate validation cohort of more than 90 different subjects was used. The genetic ancestry cluster associated with self-reported Caucasian donors included 70% to 85% of the approximately 400 genotyped donors. About 320 gigabases of sequencing data and around 87 million unique TCR sequences were included in an early release covering about 620 HLA-typed donors. Rather than drawing on any new phenotypic data, the later analysis identified candidate immune exposures from TCR beta sequences and the way those sequences occurred across donors. A later analysis re-examined previously published TCR beta repertoires from 500 to 700 donors and added high-resolution HLA genotyping to investigate patterns of TCR occurrence. Alongside the repertoire data, information on donor age, sex, ethnicity and CMV serostatus was compiled. The study was designed to test whether signatures of past pathogen exposure could be identified by cataloging public T cell receptors. Here is what the overall study found, with its caveats: Only TCR beta chains were sequenced in this cohort, and the absence of alpha or paired-chain data limited detectable features. The presence/absence analyses assumed that sequencing depth was roughly uniform across donors, and that assumption may not be true. According to a later genetic analysis, donors in an Asian-associated ancestry cluster had fewer N-insertions in productive TCRs than the roughly 670-donor mean. Strong co-occurrence of HLA alleles, especially DR and DQ, made assigning TCR associations to individual alleles difficult. A later analysis reported that several top co-occurrence clusters appeared linked to parvovirus B19, influenza, CMV and Epstein-Barr virus. An earlier analysis of some 560 of the donors showed that most TCR beta V segments appeared in productive rearrangements either about 87% or about 30% of the time, which broadly matched IMGT annotations. The study gave a list of 150 to 200 TCR beta chains associated with cytomegalovirus. The only immune exposure information available for the cohort was CMV serostatus. A later analysis associated 15,000 to 20,000 TCR beta sequences with specific HLA alleles at a false discovery rate of 0.05. In a later analysis, HLA-associated TCR beta chains were found to be more clonally expanded and to have lower generation probabilities than equally common non-associated chains. Cytomegalovirus status was reported to be diagnosed by the classifier with high specificity and sensitivity in both the original and validation cohorts. An association between a missense DCLRE1C variant and V-gene and J-gene trimming of TCR beta chains was found in a later genetic analysis and replicated in an independent cohort. Because some donors lacked HLA typing at each locus, the association tests relied only on the typed subset. In a later analysis, TCR association rates were found to vary across HLA loci, with the most associated TCRs seen for DRB1 alleles and the fewest for HLA-C alleles. While some public TCRs were present in many individuals, most TCR sequences turned up only very rarely across donors. The authors suggested that the approach could potentially be extended to other disease states and immunological phenotypes. The earlier analysis of approximately 540 of the donors excluded 15 to 20 rarely observed V segments, including chromosome 9 orphons, because counts were too low. A further reported finding was that TCR beta sequences accurately predicted the HLA-A and HLA-B alleles for most subjects in the first cohort. Linkage disequilibrium might explain the correlated functional status among segregating V segments, but an unknown experimental factor could not be ruled out. Three of the identified cytomegalovirus-associated TCR beta chains were confirmed in vitro to be specific for cytomegalovirus antigens. Because the 87-base-pair reads could not distinguish some IMGT-functional V segments, including TRBV6-2 and TRBV6-3, those segments were excluded. In a later analysis, most CMV-associated TCR beta chains were found to appear HLA-restricted, with HLA associations seemingly driven largely by CMV exposure. A cluster of highly shared sequence variants was judged likely to be a technical artifact of the sequencing pipeline.

Reading from cysteine to phenylalanine, the CDR3 counts 16 amino acids. Left in the record is the CDR3 DNA by itself, 48 bases read in frame from the first base. V lost 4 bases and J lost 4 bases, and the count of bases not matched to a germline gene is 4. Looking up the germline V gene yields CDR1 SGHDT and CDR2 YYEEEE. The cohort comprised some 730 healthy bone marrow donors. At the time of sampling, all cohort members were nominally healthy, though unrecorded immune exposures were likely present. The donor was CMV seropositive and belonged to the group of 250 to 300 seropositive cohort members. Each donor provided a peripheral blood sample, and peripheral blood mononuclear cells were used for TCR beta sequencing. The Qiagen DNeasy Blood Extraction Kit was used to extract genomic DNA from the blood cell samples. Library construction relied on the immunoSEQ multiplex PCR assay. The multiplex PCR relied on a mix of 60 forward primers for TCR Vbeta segments and 13 reverse primers for TCR Jbeta segments. A multiplex PCR assay on genomic DNA amplified the CDR3 region of rearranged TCR beta genes. On the Illumina HiSeq System, the amplified TCR beta libraries were sequenced as 87-base-pair reads. As for the original processing: In a later analysis, tens of millions of unique TCR beta chains were counted across the roughly 670 repertoires, and around 11 million of these chains were shared by at least two donors. A nearest-neighbor algorithm error-corrected the raw reads and collapsed the reads into unique sequences, merging closely related sequences to remove PCR and sequencing errors. To assign V, D and J gene segments, CDR3 sequences were aligned to IMGT reference sequences. For a sequence to be retained, a match of at least six nucleotides was required to both a V gene segment and a J gene segment. Rearrangements were called productive when the CDR3 lacked stop codons and stayed in frame with V and J; all others were non-productive. CDR3 was defined according to IMGT convention as the region running from the second conserved V-encoded cysteine to the conserved J-encoded phenylalanine. In an earlier analysis of around 540 of the donors, sequences lacking an unambiguous match to a single V gene segment were excluded. An earlier analysis of 500 to 600 of the donors classified V segments as functional when productive rearrangements were above 56.7% and as segregating when the standard deviation between donors was above 5%. A statistical classification framework was developed to diagnose cytomegalovirus status using the catalog of TCR beta chain sequences. In a later analysis, V and J genes were assigned by comparing TCR nucleotide sequences against IMGT/GENE-DB human TR gene sequences. In a later analysis, CDR3 sequences and most-parsimonious VDJ recombination scenarios were assigned using the TCRdist pipeline. A later analysis defined each TCR beta chain by its CDR3 amino acid sequence plus V-gene family, and excluded reads lacking a unique V-gene family. As a way to deal with suspected cross-contamination and a sequencing artifact, a later analysis dropped hundreds of nucleotide sequences that were highly shared and had low generation probability. In a later analysis, a clonal expansion index for each public chain was calculated from normalized within-repertoire ranks of inferred template counts. Generation probabilities in a later analysis came from a VDJ recombination model fitted to out-of-frame rearrangements, and those results were checked against IGoR. Hypergeometric tests were used in a later analysis to score TCR-TCR, TCR-HLA and TCR-CMV co-occurrence, with a repertoire-size bias correction applied to the TCR pairs. A later analysis estimated false discovery rates by permuting HLA or CMV assignments 20 times. In a later analysis, co-occurring TCRs were grouped using DBSCAN, with TCRdist sequence similarity added in when clustering inside HLA-allele-positive subsets. For co-occurrence clustering, repertoires with fewer than 30,000 or more than 120,000 public chains were excluded, along with about five repertoires with anomalous nucleotide sharing. Here the immuneACCESS table is served through TCRdb, limited to in-frame sequences with V and J called. Missing clones are a known gap in these copies; in checked studies unresolved V genes cover under half, and the rest lacks a known reason. The V and J calls and clone size come from that table; D and trimming were worked out from the DNA. The sample table lists approximately 150,000 clones, just over 75% of them with a count of one. The top ten constitute approximately 1.5% of the sample.

The TCR was taken from a woman aged 25 to 39 in good health and CMV-seropositive. The chain is encoded by TRBV5-6 joined to TRBJ2-2, with 13 bases in between that match TRBD2. Material: PBMCs. This receptor carries the CDR3 CASSLLAGGGTGELFF. The DNA sequence is as follows: TGTGCCAGCAGCCTACTAGCGGGAGGGGGCACCGGGGAGCTGTTTTTT.